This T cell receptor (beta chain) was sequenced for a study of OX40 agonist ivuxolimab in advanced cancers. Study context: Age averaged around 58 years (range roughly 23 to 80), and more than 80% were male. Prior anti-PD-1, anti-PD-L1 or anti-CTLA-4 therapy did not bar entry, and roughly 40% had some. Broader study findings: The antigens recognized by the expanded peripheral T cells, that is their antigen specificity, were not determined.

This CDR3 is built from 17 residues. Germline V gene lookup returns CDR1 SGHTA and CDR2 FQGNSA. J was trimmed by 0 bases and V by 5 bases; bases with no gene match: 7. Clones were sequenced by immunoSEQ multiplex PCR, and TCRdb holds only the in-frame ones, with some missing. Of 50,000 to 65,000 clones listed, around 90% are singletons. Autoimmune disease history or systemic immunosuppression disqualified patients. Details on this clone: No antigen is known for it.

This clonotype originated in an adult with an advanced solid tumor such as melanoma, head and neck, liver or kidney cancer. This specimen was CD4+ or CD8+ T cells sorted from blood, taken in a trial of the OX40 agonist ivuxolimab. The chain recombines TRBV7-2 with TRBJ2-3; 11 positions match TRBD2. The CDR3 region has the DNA TGTGCCAGCAGCCGACCGACTAGCGGGATTAGCACAGATACGCAGTATTTT. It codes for CASSRPTSGISTDTQYF.